These 13 T cell receptor beta chains originate from one sample sequenced in a study of cytomegalovirus exposure and HLA in healthy donors. The PCR made use of 60 Vbeta and 13 Jbeta primers. TCRdb's copy holds only in-frame clones and misses some; the assay was immunoSEQ multiplex PCR. This table has about 160,000 clones, about 80% appearing once. Material: PBMCs. Source of these receptors: a man aged 35-49 years in good health and CMV-seronegative.

This sequence joins TRBV30 and TRBJ2-1; a weak D match, TRBD2 (6 bases). The CDR3 has 16 residues. The germline CDR1 and CDR2 sequences are GTSNPN and SVGIG (reference sequence). Trimming left V 0 bases short and J 8 bases short, with 20 bases between. For the CDR3, the DNA is TGTGCCTGGAGTGTAAGTAGCGGACGACCTACCTATGAGCAGTTCTTC. It yields the protein CAWSVSSGRPTYEQFF.

As DNA, the CDR3 is TGCGCCAGCAGCTTGGAGCCTAGCGGGAGAGAAGACACCGGGGAGCTGTTTTTT. This gives the protein CASSLEPSGREDTGELFF. The rearrangement uses TRBV5-1 and TRBJ2-2; 10 nucleotides match TRBD2. This CDR3 has 18 residues. Germline CDR1 and CDR2: SGHRS and YFSETQ. J gave up 3 bases and V 0 bases, and 8 bases lay outside the gene matches.

The chain carries TRBV19 and TRBJ2-1; TRBD1 agrees at 8 bases. Germline CDR1 is LNHDA and CDR2 is SQIVND (reference sequence). V lost 6 bases and J lost 5; bases outside the gene matches: 6. CDR3 length equals 14 residues. This CDR3 is CASRAQGANNEQFF. CDR3 in DNA: TGTGCCAGTAGGGCCCAGGGGGCCAACAATGAGCAGTTCTTC.

V usage is TRBV7-6 and J usage is TRBJ2-1; D may be TRBD1 (6 bases). The germline CDR1 and CDR2 sequences are SGHVS and FNYEAQ. This CDR3 region has 15 residues. V gave up 6 bases and J gave up 5 bases, with 17 bases separating them. For the CDR3, the DNA is TGTGCCAGCAGTTTTACGGGACAAGGCAACAATGAGCAGTTCTTC. As protein: CASSFTGQGNNEQFF.

This sequence joins TRBV5-1 and TRBJ2-3, with TRBD2 matching over 13 bases. The length of the CDR3 is 16 residues. The ends lost 4 bases at V and 4 bases at J; junction bases unmatched: 6. Germline V lookup: CDR1 SGHRS, CDR2 YFSETQ. The CDR3 bases are TGCGCCAGCAGCCCTGGACTAGCGGGAGTCGCAGATACGCAGTATTTT. Amino acids: CASSPGLAGVADTQYF.

Note on this clone: At one end the junction does not follow the germline gene, possibly because of a read error. The chain has TRBV5-1 and TRBJ2-4; TRBD2 is a possible D gene (7 bases). CDR3 length equals 14 residues. Germline V gene sequence: CDR1 SGHRS, CDR2 YFSETQ. The CDR3 reads CASSPGGAKNSQYF. CDR3 DNA sequence: TGCGCCAGCAGCCCTGGGGGGGCCAAAAACAGTCAGTACTTC.

The chain carries TRBV28 and TRBJ2-7; tentatively, D is TRBD1 (7 bases). The CDR3 spans 18 residues. V shed 6 bases and J shed 0 bases, with 24 bases lying between them. Germline assignment: CDR1 MDHEN and CDR2 SYDVKM. The CDR3 coding sequence is TGTGCCAGCAGGGGGGAGGACAGGTTTTCTCGGAGCTCCTACGAGCAGTACTTC. The encoded protein is CASRGEDRFSRSSYEQYF.

The J gene is TRBJ1-1, the V gene TRBV7-3; 7 positions agree with TRBD1. Trimming removed 4 bases from V and 6 bases from J; junction bases left unmatched: 5. This CDR3 comprises 13 residues. Germline values: CDR1 SGHTA, CDR2 FQGTGA. DNA for the CDR3: TGTGCCAGCAGCTCACGACAGGGAGCTGAAGCTTTCTTT. Its translation: CASSSRQGAEAFF.

The gene calls are TRBV4-1 and TRBJ1-3, with 8 bases that match TRBD1. V dropped 4 bases and J dropped 4; count of bases not matched to a gene: 6. CDR3 length equals 15 residues. Germline CDR1 reads MGHRA; CDR2 reads YSYEKL. The CDR3: CASSPGQVRGNTIYF. As DNA, the CDR3 is TGCGCCAGCAGCCCGGGACAGGTCCGGGGAAACACCATATATTTT.

The rearrangement uses TRBV9 and TRBJ2-3, with a tentative D call TRBD2 (7 bases). There are 14 residues in the CDR3. Trimming pared 3 bases from V and 1 base from J, leaving 9 bases between. Looked up from germline, CDR1 is SGDLS and CDR2 is YYNGEE. CDR3 loop: CASSGGGGTDTQYF. CDR3 nucleotide sequence: TGTGCCAGCAGCGGAGGGGGGGGCACAGATACGCAGTATTTT.

The genes are TRBV6-1 and TRBJ2-7; 7 nucleotides match TRBD2. V trimming: 2 bases; J trimming: 0 bases; junction bases outside the gene matches: 7. The CDR3 sequence is 16 residues long. CDR1 is MNHNS and CDR2 is SASEGT in the germline V gene. CDR3: CASSEIGGSSSYEQYV. CDR3 nucleotides: TGTGCCAGCAGTGAAATCGGGGGGTCCAGCTCCTACGAGCAGTACGTC.

The sample holds one count of this clone. The chain links TRBV9 to TRBJ1-3, with D tentatively TRBD1 (6 bases). Germline V gene data show CDR1 as SGDLS and CDR2 as YYNGEE. This CDR3 has 13 residues. Between the trimmed V and J ends, which lost 3 bases and 8 bases, there was a span of 12 bases. For the CDR3, the DNA is TGTGCCAGCAGCGCCAGGGGCAGGGACACCATATATTTT. Its translation is CASSARGRDTIYF.

This clone was seen just once. The chain employs TRBV27 and TRBJ1-1; 7 bases line up with TRBD1. With 5 bases clipped from V and 2 bases from J, the junction kept 2 bases outside the gene matches. Germline-derived CDR1 and CDR2 are MNHEY and SMNVEV (reference sequence). This CDR3 spans 13 amino acids. In nucleotides, the CDR3 is TGTGCCAGCAGTCCAGGGGGTAACACTGAAGCTTTCTTT. This encodes CASSPGGNTEAFF.